This TCR beta chain was observed in a study of blood T cell repertoires in COVID-19. Across the study: Some COVID-19 samples were acute and others convalescent; all came from the United States, Italy and Spain. Sources were T cells, B-cell-depleted T cells, or PBMCs; the material itself was cDNA or gDNA.

Recruitment covered about 26 US areas and drew participants whose ages spanned about 18 to 95 years. Cohorts were based on clinical histories the participants reported. This CDR3 region has 16 residues. With V trimmed by 3 bases and J by 2 bases, 5 bases remained unmatched. CDR1 LNHDA and CDR2 SQIVND come from the germline V gene (reference sequence). Clones were read by immunoSEQ multiplex PCR, and TCRdb kept only the in-frame ones, dropping some. Of some 150,000 clones in the sample, around nine tenths were seen once. The rearrangement links TRBV19 to TRBJ1-1; TRBD1 aligns across 11 bases. The TCR comes from a woman between 25 and 40 years old with acute COVID-19. What was sequenced was PBMCs or T cells enriched from blood (not recorded which). In DNA, the CDR3 is TGTGCCAGTAGTATGGATAGGACAGGGGGCAACACTGAAGCTTTCTTT. Amino acids: CASSMDRTGGNTEAFF.